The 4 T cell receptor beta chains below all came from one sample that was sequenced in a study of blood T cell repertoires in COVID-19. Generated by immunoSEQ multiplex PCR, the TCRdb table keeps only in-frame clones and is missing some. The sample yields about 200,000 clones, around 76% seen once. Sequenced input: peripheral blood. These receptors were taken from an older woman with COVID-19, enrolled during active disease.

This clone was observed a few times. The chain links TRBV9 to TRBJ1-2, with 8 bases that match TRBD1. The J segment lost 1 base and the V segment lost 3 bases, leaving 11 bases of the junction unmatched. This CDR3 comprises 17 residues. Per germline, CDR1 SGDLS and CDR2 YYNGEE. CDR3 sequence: CASSEGTGNSGNYGYTF. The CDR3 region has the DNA TGTGCCAGCAGCGAGGGGACAGGCAATTCGGGTAACTATGGCTACACCTTC.

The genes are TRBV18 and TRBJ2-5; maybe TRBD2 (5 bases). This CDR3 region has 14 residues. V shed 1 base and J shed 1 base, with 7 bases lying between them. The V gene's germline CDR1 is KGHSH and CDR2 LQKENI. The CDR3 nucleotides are TGTGCCAGCTCACCACGGAGGAGCCAAGAGACCCAGTACTTC. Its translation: CASSPRRSQETQYF.

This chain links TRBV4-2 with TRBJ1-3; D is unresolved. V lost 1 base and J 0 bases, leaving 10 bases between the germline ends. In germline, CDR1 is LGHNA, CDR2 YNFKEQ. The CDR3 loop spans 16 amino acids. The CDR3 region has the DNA TGTGCCAGCAGCCAAGCAGACATTTACTCTGGAAACACCATATATTTT. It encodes CASSQADIYSGNTIYF.

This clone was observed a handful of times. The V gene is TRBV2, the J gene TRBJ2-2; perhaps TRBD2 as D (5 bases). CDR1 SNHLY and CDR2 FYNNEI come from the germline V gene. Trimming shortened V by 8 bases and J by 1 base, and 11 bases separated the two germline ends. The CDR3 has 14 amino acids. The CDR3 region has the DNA TGTGCCAGCGAGGGTAGCTTGAACACCGGGGAGCTGTTTTTT. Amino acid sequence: CASEGSLNTGELFF.